The clone carrying this T cell receptor (beta chain) was detected only a few times. The antigen remains undetermined. These data belong to a study of cytomegalovirus exposure and HLA in healthy donors. Study-wide points: Reportedly, TCR beta sequences accurately predicted HLA-A and HLA-B alleles in most subjects.

It was with 60 Vbeta and 13 Jbeta primers that the PCR ran. Profiled with immunoSEQ multiplex PCR; TCRdb holds only in-frame clones, not every one. The table has some 52,000 clones, around 70% seen once. Unmatched junction bases numbered 8, after V lost 0 bases and J lost 10 bases. CDR1 is LGHNA, CDR2 YNFKEQ, per germline. The CDR3 spans 16 residues. This rearrangement joins TRBV4-2 to TRBJ1-4; TRBD1 matches at 10 bases. This sequence was found in a woman aged 45 to 65 in good health and CMV-seronegative. Input material: PBMCs. The CDR3: CASSQEVRDRGGKLFF. The CDR3, as DNA: TGTGCCAGCAGCCAAGAGGTCCGGGACAGGGGCGGAAAACTGTTTTTT.